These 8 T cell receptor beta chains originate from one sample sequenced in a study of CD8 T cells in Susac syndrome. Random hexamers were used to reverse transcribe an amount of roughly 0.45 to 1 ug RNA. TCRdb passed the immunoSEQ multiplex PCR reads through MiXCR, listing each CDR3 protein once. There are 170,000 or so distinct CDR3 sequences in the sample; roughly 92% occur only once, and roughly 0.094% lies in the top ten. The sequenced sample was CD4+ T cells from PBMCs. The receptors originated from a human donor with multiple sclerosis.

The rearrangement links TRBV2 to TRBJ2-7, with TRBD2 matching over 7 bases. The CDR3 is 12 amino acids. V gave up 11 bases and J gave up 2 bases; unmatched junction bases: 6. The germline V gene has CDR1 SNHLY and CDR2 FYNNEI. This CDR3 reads CAGGLVAYEQYF. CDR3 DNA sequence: TGTGCCGGAGGACTAGTCGCCTACGAGCAGTACTTC.

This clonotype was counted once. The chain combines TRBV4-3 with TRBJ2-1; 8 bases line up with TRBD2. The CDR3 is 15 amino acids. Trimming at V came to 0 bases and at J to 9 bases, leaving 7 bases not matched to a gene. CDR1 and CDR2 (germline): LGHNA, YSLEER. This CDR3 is CASSQDRGGWFEQFF. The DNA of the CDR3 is TGCGCCAGCAGCCAAGATCGGGGGGGGTGGTTTGAGCAGTTCTTC.

CDR3 amino acids: CASSHSGTGGAEQFF. The CDR3 region has the DNA TGTGCCAGCAGCCATTCCGGGACAGGGGGCGCCGAGCAGTTCTTC. The rearrangement uses TRBV3-1 and TRBJ2-1, with 12 positions matching TRBD1. This CDR3 comprises 15 residues. CDR1 LGHDT and CDR2 YNNKEL come from the germline V gene (reference sequence). Losses at the gene ends were 3 bases for V and 10 bases for J; bases not matched to a gene: 7.

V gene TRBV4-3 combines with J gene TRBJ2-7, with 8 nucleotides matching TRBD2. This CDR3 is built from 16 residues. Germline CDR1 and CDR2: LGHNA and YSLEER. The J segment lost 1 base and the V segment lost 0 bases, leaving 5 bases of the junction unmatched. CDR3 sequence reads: CASSQDYTSGSYEQYF. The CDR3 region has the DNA TGCGCCAGCAGCCAAGATTACACTAGCGGTTCCTACGAGCAGTACTTC.

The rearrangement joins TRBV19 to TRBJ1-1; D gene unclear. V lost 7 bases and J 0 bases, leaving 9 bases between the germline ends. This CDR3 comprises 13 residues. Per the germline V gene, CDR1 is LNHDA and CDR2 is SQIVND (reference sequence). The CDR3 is CASKNRLNTEAFF. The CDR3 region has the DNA TGTGCCAGTAAGAACAGATTGAACACTGAAGCTTTCTTT.

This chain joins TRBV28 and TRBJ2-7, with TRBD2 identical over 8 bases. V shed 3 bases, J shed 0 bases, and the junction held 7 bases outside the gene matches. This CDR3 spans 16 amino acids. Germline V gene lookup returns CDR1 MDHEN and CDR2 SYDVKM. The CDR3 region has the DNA TGTGCCAGCAGTTTCTCCGGGACTAGTAGCTCCTACGAGCAGTACTTC. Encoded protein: CASSFSGTSSSYEQYF.

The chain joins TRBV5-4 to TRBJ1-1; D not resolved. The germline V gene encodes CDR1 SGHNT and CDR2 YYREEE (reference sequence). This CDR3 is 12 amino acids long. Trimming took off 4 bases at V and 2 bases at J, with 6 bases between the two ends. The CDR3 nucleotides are TGTGCCAGCAGCCTAGACAACACTGAAGCTTTCTTT. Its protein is CASSLDNTEAFF.

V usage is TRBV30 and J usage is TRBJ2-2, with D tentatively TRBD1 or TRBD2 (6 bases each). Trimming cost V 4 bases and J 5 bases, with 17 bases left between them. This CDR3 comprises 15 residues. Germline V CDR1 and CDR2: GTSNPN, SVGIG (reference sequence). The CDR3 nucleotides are TGTGCCTGGATCAATTTGAGGGGGAGGACCGGGGAGCTGTTTTTT. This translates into CAWINLRGRTGELFF.